A selection of T cell receptor beta chains follows, all from one sample in a study of OX40 agonist ivuxolimab in advanced cancers. Sequencing was performed with immunoSEQ multiplex PCR; in TCRdb, only in-frame clones are kept and a portion is missing. The table lists about 62,000 clones, 79% of them singletons. Sequenced material: CD4+ or CD8+ T cells sorted from blood, taken in a trial of the OX40 agonist ivuxolimab. The source is an adult with an advanced solid tumor such as melanoma, head and neck, liver or kidney cancer. Both conserved end residues are part of each CDR3. A D gene is named only where the DNA matches it firmly. A clone size is listed for some rows: how often the clone was seen (once, few, many), or a class if it is expanded.

>TRBV4-2|-|TRBJ1-2|TRBD1
CASSFPDRVYYGYTF
TGTGCCAGCAGCTTTCCGGACAGGGTGTACTATGGCTACACCTTC
>TRBV18|-|TRBJ2-5|-
CASSPVQETQYF
TGTGCCAGCTCACCAGTCCAAGAGACCCAGTACTTC
>TRBV7-8|-|TRBJ2-3|-
CASSPRIAGTDTQYF
TGTGCCAGCAGCCCTAGGATAGCAGGCACAGATACGCAGTATTTT
>TRBV7-2|-|TRBJ2-7|-
CASSLAAHEQYF
TGTGCCAGCAGCTTAGCGGCCCACGAGCAGTACTTC
>TRBV9|-|TRBJ1-3|-
CASSPPTVHSGNTIYF
TGTGCCAGCAGCCCCCCGACGGTGCACTCTGGAAACACCATATATTTT
>TRBV19|once|TRBJ1-6|-
CASSTAGNNSPLHF
TGTGCCAGTAGTACGGCAGGGAACAATTCACCCCTCCACTTT
>TRBV19|once|TRBJ2-1|-
CASSPPGSYNEQFF
TGTGCCAGTAGTCCCCCGGGCTCCTACAATGAGCAGTTCTTC
>TRBV5-5|-|TRBJ1-5|-
CASSSDFNQPQHF
TGTGCCAGCAGCTCGGACTTTAATCAGCCCCAGCATTTT
>TRBV9|once|TRBJ2-1|-
CASSVTGLPESGEQFF
TGTGCCAGCAGCGTGACCGGACTACCGGAATCGGGTGAGCAGTTCTTC
>TRBV28|-|TRBJ2-5|-
CASSLEETQYF
TGTGCCAGCAGTTTAGAAGAGACCCAGTACTTC
>TRBV4-2|few|TRBJ1-5|-
CASSQELGSPQHF
TGTGCCAGCAGCCAAGAGTTAGGGTCTCCCCAGCATTTT
>TRBV9|-|TRBJ2-7|-
CASSVGVSVGYEQYF
TGTGCCAGCAGCGTAGGGGTGTCCGTGGGGTACGAGCAGTACTTC
>TRBV25-1|large|TRBJ1-5|-
CASSASGLQPQHF
TGTGCCAGCAGTGCTTCCGGGTTACAGCCCCAGCATTTT
>TRBV10-3|once|TRBJ1-1|TRBD1
CAISPGQGFLTEAFF
TGTGCCATCAGCCCGGGACAGGGTTTTTTGACTGAAGCTTTCTTT
>TRBV18|-|TRBJ2-5|TRBD1
CAIRDSLQETQYF
TGTGCCATCCGGGACAGTCTACAAGAGACCCAGTACTTC
>TRBV4-3|once|TRBJ1-1|-
CASSQDWAVQNTVNTEAFF
TGCGCCAGCAGCCAAGACTGGGCCGTCCAGAATACGGTGAACACTGAAGCTTTCTTT
>TRBV7-8|few|TRBJ2-1|-
CASSLAARGKEEQFF
TGTGCCAGCAGCTTAGCGGCGCGGGGTAAAGAGGAGCAGTTCTTC
>TRBV7-3|-|TRBJ2-3|-
CASSTAPGRTDTQYF
TGTGCCAGCAGCACGGCCCCGGGGCGCACAGATACGCAGTATTTT
>TRBV27|few|TRBJ2-2|-
CASSSQTGGTGELFF
TGTGCCAGCAGTTCCCAAACAGGTGGAACCGGGGAGCTGTTTTTT
>TRBV10-3|-|TRBJ1-2|-
CAISESGGYTF
TGTGCCATCAGTGAGTCGGGTGGCTACACCTTC
>TRBV5-6|-|TRBJ1-1|TRBD1
CASSRALGQGRSKGAFF
TGTGCCAGCAGCCGAGCCCTGGGACAGGGACGTTCGAAAGGGGCTTTCTTT
>TRBV5-1|-|TRBJ1-5|-
CASSLAPGQFNLNQPQHF
TGCGCCAGCAGCTTGGCCCCCGGACAGTTTAATCTCAATCAGCCCCAGCATTTT
>TRBV7-8|-|TRBJ2-5|-
CASSLVGDIGGEPKETQYF
TGTGCCAGCAGCTTAGTCGGGGACATAGGCGGGGAACCGAAAGAGACCCAGTACTTC
>TRBV29-1|-|TRBJ2-7|-
CSVGRDSSYEQYF
TGCAGCGTTGGGAGGGACAGCTCCTACGAGCAGTACTTC
>TRBV28|few|TRBJ2-7|-
CASSLRTGPHEQYF
TGTGCCAGCAGTTTAAGAACAGGCCCCCACGAGCAGTACTTC
>TRBV6-1|-|TRBJ1-1|TRBD1
CAAGTGVAEAFF
TGTGCCGCCGGGACAGGGGTAGCTGAAGCTTTCTTT
>TRBV5-1|-|TRBJ2-3|TRBD2
CASSFGGSTDTQYF
TGCGCCAGCAGCTTCGGGGGGAGCACAGATACGCAGTATTTT
>TRBV9|-|TRBJ2-5|-
CASSVVGETQYF
TGTGCCAGCAGCGTAGTTGGGGAGACCCAGTACTTC
>TRBV2|-|TRBJ2-2|-
CASSPGRPNTGELFF
TGTGCCAGCAGTCCGGGACGTCCGAACACCGGGGAGCTGTTTTTT
>TRBV29-1|-|TRBJ2-5|-
CSVVGYQETQYF
TGCAGCGTTGTAGGTTACCAAGAGACCCAGTACTTC
>TRBV19|-|TRBJ2-7|TRBD2
CASSKTSGIYEQYF
TGTGCCAGTAGTAAAACTAGCGGAATATACGAGCAGTACTTC
>TRBV7-3|-|TRBJ2-2|-
CASSPSGGVANTGELFF
TGTGCCAGCAGCCCCTCTGGCGGAGTCGCGAACACCGGGGAGCTGTTTTTT
>TRBV7-9|-|TRBJ2-5|-
CASSNTEAPGGQTQYF
TGTGCCAGCAGCAACACGGAGGCGCCGGGTGGCCAGACCCAGTACTTC
>TRBV12-5|few|TRBJ1-6|-
CASGFSTGSGNSPLHF
TGTGCTAGTGGTTTTAGTACAGGGAGTGGTAATTCACCCCTCCACTTT
>TRBV7-3|once|TRBJ2-3|TRBD1
CASRLTGVGTDTQYF
TGTGCCAGCAGATTAACAGGGGTGGGCACAGATACGCAGTATTTT
>TRBV27|once|TRBJ1-2|-
CASGREIGGYTF
TGTGCCAGCGGTCGGGAGATAGGTGGCTACACCTTC
>TRBV6-1|-|TRBJ2-1|-
CAIEGQPHEQFF
TGTGCCATCGAGGGACAACCGCATGAGCAGTTCTTC
>TRBV30|-|TRBJ2-1|TRBD2
CAWSFGTSDSNEQFF
TGTGCCTGGAGTTTCGGGACTAGCGACAGCAATGAGCAGTTCTTC
>TRBV7-6|-|TRBJ2-1|TRBD2
CASSSPKRTSGGSSYNEQFF
TGTGCCAGCAGCTCCCCCAAACGGACTAGCGGGGGAAGCTCCTACAATGAGCAGTTCTTC
>TRBV10-3|-|TRBJ2-7|-
CAISEPRDTGGEQYF
TGTGCCATCAGTGAGCCTAGGGACACCGGAGGCGAGCAGTACTTC
>TRBV9|-|TRBJ1-1|TRBD1
CASSAEGQDAEAFF
TGTGCCAGCAGCGCCGAAGGACAGGACGCTGAAGCTTTCTTT
>TRBV2|-|TRBJ2-7|-
CACIPRDTYEQYF
TGTGCCTGCATACCTCGGGATACCTACGAGCAGTACTTC
>TRBV5-1|-|TRBJ2-7|TRBD1
CASSSTTGGGSYEQYF
TGCGCCAGCAGTTCTACTACAGGGGGCGGCTCCTACGAGCAGTACTTC
>TRBV19|-|TRBJ1-2|-
CASSIQGSDGYTF
TGTGCCAGTAGTATACAGGGTTCCGATGGCTACACCTTC
>TRBV29-1|-|TRBJ2-2|-
CSVEMASSIPGELFF
TGCAGCGTTGAAATGGCTAGCTCGATTCCCGGGGAGCTGTTTTTT
>TRBV15|-|TRBJ1-1|-
CATSRKLNAWNTEAFF
TGTGCCACCAGCAGAAAGCTCAATGCTTGGAACACTGAAGCTTTCTTT
>TRBV7-3|-|TRBJ1-6|TRBD1
CASSLGTAATPLHF
TGTGCCAGCAGCCTTGGGACAGCCGCTACACCCCTCCACTTT
>TRBV4-3|-|TRBJ2-7|TRBD1
CASSQDRLGKGAYGEQYF
TGCGCCAGCAGCCAAGATCGTCTGGGTAAGGGGGCCTACGGGGAGCAGTACTTC
>TRBV7-9|-|TRBJ1-2|-
CASSLGQDKGYTF
TGTGCCAGCAGCTTAGGACAGGACAAAGGCTACACCTTC
>TRBV12-5|-|TRBJ2-7|TRBD1
CASGLRTGGFYEQYF
TGTGCTAGTGGTTTGCGGACAGGGGGCTTCTACGAGCAGTACTTC
>TRBV10-3|-|TRBJ1-3|-
CAISSTETGNTIYF
TGTGCCATCAGCTCGACAGAGACTGGAAACACCATATATTTT